Below, one TCR beta chain is given with its context. The antigen is unknown. This specimen includes other DNA sequences encoding the same CDR3. Libraries were prepared by immunoSEQ multiplex PCR; TCRdb keeps only in-frame clonotypes and omits some of them. The sample holds 80,000 or so clones; 90% to 95% are singletons and the top ten take about 1.4%. The sample belongs to a study of human versus mouse CDR3 diversity and MHC coevolution. About the research overall: Reported immunoSEQ sensitivity was one in 200,000 T cells, with reduced amplification bias. Between about 0.6 x 10^7 and 1.6 x 10^7 valid reads came from each sample. Study findings and constraints: Human T cells were selected on over five MHC II alleles. Clonal inequality was lowest in most of the three human donors.

The germline V gene encodes CDR1 MGHRA and CDR2 YSYEKL. V lost 2 bases to trimming and J lost 3 bases; unmatched junction nucleotides: 14. This CDR3 spans 19 amino acids. The chain has TRBV4-1 and TRBJ2-3; 10 positions match TRBD2. The receptor comes from a person between 30 and 69 years old in good health. The material sequenced was naive CD4+ T cells from blood. The subset is: CD45RO-negative CD62L-positive naive CD4 T cells. The DNA for the CDR3 is TGCGCCAGCAGCCAACCCCCGGGTCTAGCGGGAGCCAAAACAGATACGCAGTATTTT. As protein: CASSQPPGLAGAKTDTQYF.